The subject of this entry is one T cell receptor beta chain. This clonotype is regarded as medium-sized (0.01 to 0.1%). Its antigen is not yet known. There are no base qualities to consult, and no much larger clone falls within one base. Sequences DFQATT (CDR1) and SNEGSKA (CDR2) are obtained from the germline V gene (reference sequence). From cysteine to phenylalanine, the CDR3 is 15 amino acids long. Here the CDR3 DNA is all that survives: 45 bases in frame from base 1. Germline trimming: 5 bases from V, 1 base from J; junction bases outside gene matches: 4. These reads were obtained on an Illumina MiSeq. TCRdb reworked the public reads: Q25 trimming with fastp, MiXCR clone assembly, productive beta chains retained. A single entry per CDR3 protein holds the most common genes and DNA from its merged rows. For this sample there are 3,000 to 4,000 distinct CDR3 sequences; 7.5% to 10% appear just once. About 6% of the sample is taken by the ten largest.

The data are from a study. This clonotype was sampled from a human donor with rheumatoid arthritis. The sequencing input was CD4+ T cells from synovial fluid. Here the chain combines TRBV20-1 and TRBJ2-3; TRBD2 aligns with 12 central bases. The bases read TGCAGTGCTCAGACTAGCGGGAGTGGCACAGATACGCAGTATTTT. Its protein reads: CSAQTSGSGTDTQYF.